These 3 T cell receptor beta chains came from one sample sequenced in a study of beta chain features in type 1 diabetes (dated by TCRdb to 2017 to 2018). The library came from the immunoSEQ multiplex PCR assay. All of the isolated RNA was reverse transcribed with the High Capacity cDNA Reverse Transcription Kit, so expressed TCRB transcripts were sequenced. The table was pulled from immuneACCESS by TCRdb, which kept in-frame rearrangements only. Such tables lose some clones; where checked, under half of the loss comes from unresolved V genes, and the rest has no known cause. The sample includes about 140,000 clones, with 6.9% observed a single time. The ten largest account for around 1.5% of the sample. Material: central memory CD4+ T cells from blood. These receptors originate from a woman aged 25 to 45 in good health.

Worth noting for this clone: The sample carries other DNA sequences with the same CDR3. The chain is built from TRBV5-6 and TRBJ2-5, with a weak D call TRBD2 (6 bases). V was pared by 0 bases and J by 2 bases, with 14 bases between. This CDR3 has 16 residues. CDR1 and CDR2 (germline): SGHDT, YYEEEE. The CDR3 spells CASSLAKGLIQETQYF. The CDR3 nucleotides are TGTGCCAGCAGCTTGGCAAAGGGACTGATACAAGAGACCCAGTACTTC.

In this sample, this clone turned up many times. The chain joins TRBV30 to TRBJ1-1, with D possibly being TRBD1 (5 bases). There are 13 residues in the CDR3. Trimming removed 7 bases at V and 6 bases at J, with 18 bases between. CDR1 and CDR2 from the germline V gene are GTSNPN and SVGIG (reference sequence). The CDR3 DNA reads as TGTGCCTTTAGCAGGGATGAAGGCTCTGAAGCTTTCTTT. Translated: CAFSRDEGSEAFF.

The J gene is TRBJ1-1, the V gene TRBV11-2; TRBD1 agrees at 11 bases. V was pared by 4 bases and J by 5 bases, with 3 bases of the junction left unmatched. This CDR3 comprises 14 residues. CDR1 SGHAT and CDR2 FQNNGV come from the germline V gene. In nucleotides, the CDR3 is TGTGCCAGCAGCTACTGGGACAGGGGGACTGAAGCTTTCTTT. Amino acids: CASSYWDRGTEAFF. The entire variable domain, with the rest obtained from reference TRBV11-2 and TRBJ1-1, is as follows: EAGVAQSPRYKIIEKRQSVAFWCNPISGHATLYWYQQILGQGPKLLIQFQNNGVVDDSQLPKDRFSAERLKGVDSTLKIQPAKLEDSAVYLCASSYWDRGTEAFFGQGTRLTVV.